Listed below are T cell receptor beta chains from one sample, sequenced in a study of cytomegalovirus exposure and HLA in healthy donors. The table came from immunoSEQ multiplex PCR; TCRdb's copy has only in-frame clones and leaves some out. The table lists fewer than 75,000 clones, roughly 84% of them singletons. The sample was PBMCs. These receptors all stem from a young woman in good health and CMV-seronegative. The CDR3 runs from the conserved cysteine through the conserved F or W. A D gene is named only where the DNA matches it firmly. Clone size is shown for a subset of rows, as once, few, many or a class of expanded clone.

CDR3nt	CDR3aa	d_gene	abundance	j_gene	len	v_gene
TGTGCCAGCAGTCTTGGACAGGGAGGGACTGAAGCTTTCTTT	CASSLGQGGTEAFF	TRBD1	.	TRBJ1-1	14	TRBV27
TGTGCCATCAGGAGCTACTCAGGGAAGGGCACAGATACGCAGTATTTT	CAIRSYSGKGTDTQYF	.	.	TRBJ2-3	16	TRBV10-3
TGTGCCAGCAAGGAATTGCGGAGTAGCACAGATACGCAGTATTTT	CASKELRSSTDTQYF	.	.	TRBJ2-3	15	TRBV2
TGTGCCAGCAGCGTAGCGAGTAGCGGATCCTACAATGAGCAGTTCTTC	CASSVASSGSYNEQFF	.	.	TRBJ2-1	16	TRBV9
TGTGCCAGATCCGGGACAGGGGGCTACGAGCAGTACTTC	CARSGTGGYEQYF	.	.	TRBJ2-7	13	TRBV21-1
TGCGCCAGCAGCCAAGAAGGAGGGAGGGAAGCTTTCTTT	CASSQEGGREAFF	.	.	TRBJ1-1	13	TRBV4-3
TGTGCCAGCAGAGGACTAGCGGGAGCTGGTGGCACAGATACGCAGTATTTT	CASRGLAGAGGTDTQYF	.	.	TRBJ2-3	17	TRBV21-1
TGTGCCTGGAGTCCGAAACCGGGACAGGGAAATGAAAAACTGTTTTTT	CAWSPKPGQGNEKLFF	TRBD1	.	TRBJ1-4	16	TRBV30
TGTGCCAGCTCACCGAGGAGTTCGAACACTGAAGCTTTCTTT	CASSPRSSNTEAFF	.	.	TRBJ1-1	14	TRBV18
TGTGCCAGCAGTGTAACTCGCCGACTAGCGGGGAGGCAAGAGACCCAGTACTTC	CASSVTRRLAGRQETQYF	TRBD2	few	TRBJ2-5	18	TRBV25-1
TGTGCCAGCAGGCAACTGGGGCTCACTGAAGCTTTCTTT	CASRQLGLTEAFF	.	.	TRBJ1-1	13	TRBV6-5
TGCGCCAGCAGCTTTCAAACTAGCGGGGGGTCCCCCCTACAAGAGACCCAGTACTTC	CASSFQTSGGSPLQETQYF	TRBD2	.	TRBJ2-5	19	TRBV5-1
TGTGCCAGCAGTTACGGCAGCCGGAGCTCTGGAAACACCATATATTTT	CASSYGSRSSGNTIYF	.	few	TRBJ1-3	16	TRBV6-5
TGTGCCAGTAGTCCCCGGGACAGGATAAACACCGGGGAGCTGTTTTTT	CASSPRDRINTGELFF	TRBD1	.	TRBJ2-2	16	TRBV19
TGCGCCAGCAGCCAGCCCGGGGGACAGCCCCAGCATTTT	CASSQPGGQPQHF	.	once	TRBJ1-5	13	TRBV4-1
TGTGCCAGCAGTGAAGGGGGTCTTTATGGCTACACCTTC	CASSEGGLYGYTF	.	.	TRBJ1-2	13	TRBV7-6
TGTGCCAGCAGCCCACAGGGTGGCTATGGCTACACCTTC	CASSPQGGYGYTF	.	.	TRBJ1-2	13	TRBV27
TGTGCCAGCAGCGGTGAGGGACACGGAAATCAGCCCCAGCATTTT	CASSGEGHGNQPQHF	.	once	TRBJ1-5	15	TRBV2
TGCGCCAGCAGCCCCAGTCACCCCGGGGAGCTGTTTTTT	CASSPSHPGELFF	.	.	TRBJ2-2	13	TRBV10-1
TGTGCCAGCAGCTTAATTACTAGCTCGAATGAGCAGTTCTTC	CASSLITSSNEQFF	.	.	TRBJ2-1	14	TRBV7-2